A single sample is the source of the 11 T cell receptor beta chains below, sequenced in a study of T cell repertoires in cytomegalovirus infection. These TCRs' antigens remain unknown. MiXCR, applied by TCRdb to the reads, yields one record per CDR3 protein. This table holds fewer than 900,000 distinct CDR3 sequences, roughly 28% found once. The sample in question was cultured CD8+ T cells from PBMCs, obtained from culture after CMV antigen stimulation. Receptors originate from a human donor in good health (CMV status not recorded). Some clones in this sample may be carry-over from other donors' samples.

The V gene is TRBV19, the J gene TRBJ2-3; TRBD2 matches 8 bases. With 5 bases clipped from V and 2 bases from J, the junction kept 9 bases outside the gene matches. The CDR3 spans 16 residues. Germline V gene lookup returns CDR1 LNHDA and CDR2 SQIVND (reference sequence). CDR3 region: CASSPPGGAFTDTQYF. CDR3 coding DNA: TGTGCCAGTAGTCCCCCGGGGGGGGCTTTCACAGATACGCAGTATTTT.

The V gene is TRBV20-1, the J gene TRBJ2-7; D may be TRBD1 (5 bases). The ends were cut back, 7 bases at V and 0 bases at J, with 13 bases in the middle. The CDR3 is 13 amino acids. Germline-derived CDR1 and CDR2 are DFQATT and SNEGSKA (reference sequence). This CDR3 reads CSVFPTVSYEQYF. The CDR3 nucleotides are TGCAGTGTGTTTCCGACAGTCTCCTACGAGCAGTACTTC.

V and J are TRBV19 and TRBJ2-7, with D possibly being TRBD1 or TRBD2 (6 bases each). There are 18 residues in the CDR3. Deletions cut 3 bases from V and 5 bases from J, with 26 bases between. Germline V gene lookup returns CDR1 LNHDA and CDR2 SQIVND (reference sequence). The CDR3 protein is CASSIRGASPGGPNEQYF. The CDR3 nucleotides read TGTGCCAGTAGTATTAGGGGGGCGTCCCCCGGTGGTCCGAACGAGCAGTACTTC.

This clonotype was seen a few times. The J gene is TRBJ2-2, the V gene TRBV7-6, with 14 bases matching TRBD2. CDR1 SGHVS and CDR2 FNYEAQ come from the germline V gene. V dropped 5 bases and J dropped 2; count of bases not matched to a gene: 7. CDR3 length equals 18 residues. The CDR3 DNA reads as TGTGCCAGCAGCCTAGGGACTAGCGGGGGCCTAAACACCGGGGAGCTGTTTTTT. Amino acids: CASSLGTSGGLNTGELFF.

This clonotype was seen only a few times. The rearrangement uses TRBV7-9 and TRBJ2-7; D perhaps matches TRBD2 (6 bases). Trimming stripped 4 bases from V and 0 bases from J, with 16 bases between. The germline gives CDR1 SEHNR, CDR2 FQNEAQ (reference sequence). There are 16 residues in the CDR3. The CDR3 DNA reads TGTGCCAGCAGCTCCCTTCGGGAGAGGAGCTCCTACGAGCAGTACTTC. Its protein is CASSSLRERSSYEQYF.

As concerns this clonotype: A read error may be the cause here, since a much bigger clone is one base away. The J gene is TRBJ1-2, the V gene TRBV5-6, with D unclear. V lost 7 bases, J lost 4 bases, and 8 bases lay in between. The CDR3 totals 11 residues. The germline gives CDR1 SGHDT, CDR2 YYEEEE. The DNA for the CDR3 is TGTGCCAGCGGGAGGAGCTATGGCTACACCTTC. It specifies CASGRSYGYTF.

The chain has TRBV28 and TRBJ1-6, with D hard to call. CDR1 and CDR2 from the germline V gene are MDHEN and SYDVKM. The germline V and J ends were trimmed by 3 bases and 7 bases, with 10 bases remaining between them. The CDR3 totals 14 residues. CDR3 nucleotides: TGTGCCAGCAGTTTGACCACCAGGAATTCACCCCTCCACTTT. Its protein product is CASSLTTRNSPLHF. Full variable domain (remainder filled in from reference TRBV28 and TRBJ1-6): DVKVTQSSRYLVKRTGEKVFLECVQDMDHENMFWYRQDPGLGLRLIYFSYDVKMKEKGDIPEGYSVSREKKERFSLILESASTNQTSMYLCASSLTTRNSPLHFGNGTRLTVT.

Many counts were recorded for this clonotype. The chain has TRBV12-5 and TRBJ2-7; D call uncertain. The germline V and J ends were trimmed by 8 bases and 2 bases, with 7 bases remaining between them. The CDR3 loop spans 11 amino acids. Germline V gives CDR1 LGHNT, CDR2 FRNRAP. Written as DNA, the CDR3 is TGTGCTAGTACAGCGACCTACGAGCAGTACTTC. As protein: CASTATYEQYF.

The chain carries TRBV7-8 and TRBJ2-3, with 8 bases aligning to TRBD1. Germline values: CDR1 SGHVS, CDR2 FQNEAQ. The CDR3 spans 15 residues. The V segment lost 5 bases and the J segment 6 bases; nucleotides outside the gene matches: 10. The DNA of the CDR3 is TGTGCCAGCAGCCCGCTGGGGACAGGCCAGGATACGCAGTATTTT. It translates to CASSPLGTGQDTQYF.

The chain recombines TRBV28 with TRBJ1-5; D is unclear. This CDR3 contains 15 residues. The germline V and J ends were trimmed by 3 bases and 3 bases, with 12 bases remaining between them. Germline CDR1 MDHEN, CDR2 SYDVKM. This CDR3 reads CASSLGVKLNQPQHF. For the CDR3, the DNA is TGTGCCAGCAGTTTGGGTGTGAAGCTCAATCAGCCCCAGCATTTT.

This chain uses TRBV18 with TRBJ2-1; perhaps TRBD2 as D (5 bases). Trimming pared 2 bases from V and 4 bases from J, leaving 24 bases between. The length of the CDR3 is 19 residues. Germline CDR1 reads KGHSH; CDR2 reads LQKENI. CDR3 DNA: TGTGCCAGCTCACCAAAAGGGTCGTTGAGGGCGGATTTTTACAATGAGCAGTTCTTC. Translating it yields CASSPKGSLRADFYNEQFF.